The clone carrying this T cell receptor beta chain was observed a handful of times. The antigen is undetermined. The data originate from a study of beta chain features in type 1 diabetes. General study findings and limits: Moderately but significantly shorter TCRB CDR3s were found in Type 1 diabetes patients in all four CD4+ subsets.

cDNA synthesis used the whole RNA isolate, giving expressed TCRB sequences. Using immunoSEQ multiplex PCR, the repertoire was profiled, and TCRdb retains in-frame clones only, with some absent. There are some 350,000 clones in the sample; about 10% occur only once, and about 0.63% lies in the top ten. CDR1 and CDR2 from the germline V gene are MNHGY and SAAAGT. The V gene lost 5 bases and the J gene lost 0 bases, with 16 bases spanning the gap. The CDR3 extends over 16 amino acids. J is TRBJ2-5 and V is TRBV6-8; D may be TRBD2 (6 bases). This receptor was identified in a young man with type 1 diabetes. Sequenced sample: central memory CD4+ T cells from blood. CDR3 residues: CASSPRVAEDQETQYF. The CDR3 coding sequence is TGTGCCAGCAGTCCCAGAGTAGCGGAGGACCAAGAGACCCAGTACTTC.